The entry below describes one TCR beta chain. The entry originates in a study of metastatic and nonmetastatic thyroid tumors. About the study: Repertoires of blood and of tissue (tumor or nodule) from malignant and benign thyroid patients were compared.

TCRdb re-called clones from the PCR reads using MiXCR. The sample comprises under 35,000 clones, around 32% of which are singletons, and around 32% rests with the top ten. There were no patients who had received any treatment before thyroid surgery. The source material was blood. The clonotype originates from a female donor with papillary thyroid cancer or a benign thyroid nodule (not recorded which). Some clones in this sample may be carry-over from other donors' samples.

This CDR3 reads CSARYRVAVAFYEQYF. The CDR3 coding sequence is TGCAGTGCTAGATATCGGGTAGCGGTAGCGTTCTACGAGCAGTACTTC. The genes are TRBV20-1 and TRBJ2-7; D perhaps matches TRBD2 (6 bases). The CDR3 consists of 16 residues. Germline values: CDR1 DFQATT, CDR2 SNEGSKA (reference sequence). V lost 2 bases and J 3 bases, leaving 20 bases between the germline ends.